The clone carrying this TCR beta chain appeared a single time. Antigen unknown. The data are from a study of OX40 agonist ivuxolimab in advanced cancers. Study-wide background: Allowance was made for prior anti-PD-1, anti-PD-L1 or anti-CTLA-4 therapy, and around 41% had some.

This CDR3 has 14 amino acids. V was pared by 6 bases and J by 2 bases, with 4 bases of the junction left unmatched. CDR1 is ENHRY, CDR2 SYGVKD, per germline. Repertoires were generated with immunoSEQ multiplex PCR, while TCRdb's copy carries only in-frame clones and drops some. The sample shows approximately 35,000 clones, approximately 79% of them seen only once. Study observations and caveats: Among the least clonally expanded were partial responders at 0.1-3.0 mg/kg. Within 6 weeks, CD4+ and CD8+ blood T cells expanded clonally at 0.1 to 3.0 mg/kg.

The rearrangement uses TRBV10-3 and TRBJ2-7; 10 bases are a match to TRBD1. The source is an adult with an advanced solid tumor such as melanoma, head and neck, liver or kidney cancer. The source was CD4+ or CD8+ T cells sorted from blood, collected in a trial of the OX40 agonist ivuxolimab. The CDR3 reads CAIRGQGTTYEQYF. In DNA form, the CDR3 reads TGTGCCATCAGGGGACAGGGGACAACCTACGAGCAGTACTTC.